This T cell receptor beta chain is from a study of T cell repertoires in cytomegalovirus infection. With 6 bases removed from V and 8 bases from J, the gap between germline ends came to 25 bases. CDR3 length equals 16 residues. Per the germline V gene, CDR1 is MNHEY and CDR2 is SVGEGT. TCRdb re-called the reads through MiXCR, storing one row per CDR3 protein. Of around 300,000 distinct CDR3 sequences in the sample, over 7.5% were seen once. V and J are TRBV6-2 or TRBV6-3 and TRBJ1-2; D is undetermined. The TCR comes from a human donor in good health (CMV status not recorded). Some clones in this sample may be carry-over from other donors' samples. Sequencing was carried out using PBMCs. CDR3 sequence reads: CASRRTTTGRSNGYTF. CDR3 coding DNA: TGTGCCAGCAGACGTACGACAACCGGACGGTCGAACGGCTACACCTTC.